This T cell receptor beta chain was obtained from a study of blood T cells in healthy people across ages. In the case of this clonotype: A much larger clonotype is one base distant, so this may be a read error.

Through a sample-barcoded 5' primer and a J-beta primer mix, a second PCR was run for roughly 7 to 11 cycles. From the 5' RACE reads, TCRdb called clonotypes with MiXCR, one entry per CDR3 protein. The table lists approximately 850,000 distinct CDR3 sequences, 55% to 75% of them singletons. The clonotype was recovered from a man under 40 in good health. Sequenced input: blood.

The CDR3 DNA reads TGTGCCAGCGCTCCAGGGACTCCCCGCGGAGCGGCCCAGTACTTC. The encoded protein is CASAPGTPRGAAQYF. The rearrangement joins TRBV14 to TRBJ2-5, with D maybe TRBD2 (6 bases). The CDR3 is 15 amino acids. The V end lost 8 bases, the J end lost 9 bases, and 25 bases lay between the germline ends. CDR1 and CDR2 (germline): SGHDN, FVKESK. Together with reference TRBV14 and TRBJ2-5, the CDR3 gives the full variable domain: EAGVTQFPSHSVIEKGQTVTLRCDPISGHDNLYWYRRVMGKEIKFLLHFVKESKQDESGMPNNRFLAERTGGTYSTLKVQPAELEDSGVYFCASAPGTPRGAAQYFGPGTRLLVL.